The rows below give T cell receptor beta chains drawn from one sample of a study of long-term antiretroviral therapy in people with HIV. TCRdb keeps only in-frame clones here, not all; method: immunoSEQ multiplex PCR. The sample consists of some 30,000 clones, around nine tenths of them appearing once. The input for sequencing was unsorted PBMCs, taken 1.8 years after starting antiretroviral therapy. The receptor set was obtained from a woman aged 18 to 35 with HIV. CDR3s include the opening cysteine and the closing phenylalanine or tryptophan. A D gene is named only where the DNA matches it firmly. Rows give clone size only sometimes, using once, few, many, or a class for an expanded clone.

v_call: TRBV9; cdr3_length: 14; d_call: TRBD2; clone_size: -; j_call: TRBJ2-7; cdr3_aa: CASSGRTSSYEQYF; cdr3_nt: TGTGCCAGCAGCGGAAGGACTAGTTCCTACGAGCAGTACTTC
v_call: TRBV6-5; cdr3_length: 13; d_call: -; clone_size: -; j_call: TRBJ1-5; cdr3_aa: CASSFDGYQPQHF; cdr3_nt: TGTGCCAGCAGCTTCGACGGATATCAGCCCCAGCATTTT
v_call: TRBV7-3; cdr3_length: 13; d_call: -; clone_size: once; j_call: TRBJ2-7; cdr3_aa: CASSFQGGGEQYF; cdr3_nt: TGTGCCAGCAGCTTTCAGGGTGGCGGCGAGCAGTACTTC
v_call: TRBV10-3; cdr3_length: 15; d_call: -; clone_size: -; j_call: TRBJ1-2; cdr3_aa: CAINLAGTANYGYTF; cdr3_nt: TGTGCCATCAACTTGGCCGGGACGGCTAACTATGGCTACACCTTC
v_call: TRBV6-5; cdr3_length: 14; d_call: -; clone_size: -; j_call: TRBJ2-5; cdr3_aa: CASSSGTDQETQYF; cdr3_nt: TGTGCCAGCAGCTCCGGGACGGACCAAGAGACCCAGTACTTC
v_call: TRBV2; cdr3_length: 16; d_call: TRBD1; clone_size: -; j_call: TRBJ1-5; cdr3_aa: CASSFSRDRGFQPQHF; cdr3_nt: TGTGCCAGCAGCTTTTCCCGGGACAGGGGTTTTCAGCCCCAGCATTTT
v_call: TRBV28; cdr3_length: 14; d_call: -; clone_size: -; j_call: TRBJ2-1; cdr3_aa: CASSDPLGGDEQFF; cdr3_nt: TGTGCCAGCAGTGACCCTCTAGGGGGGGATGAGCAGTTCTTC
v_call: TRBV5-1; cdr3_length: 15; d_call: TRBD2; clone_size: -; j_call: TRBJ2-7; cdr3_aa: CASSSIASGIDEQYF; cdr3_nt: TGCGCCAGCAGCTCCATTGCTAGCGGGATAGACGAGCAGTACTTC
v_call: TRBV15; cdr3_length: 15; d_call: -; clone_size: once; j_call: TRBJ2-1; cdr3_aa: CATSRDWAGDAEQFF; cdr3_nt: TGTGCCACCAGCAGAGATTGGGCAGGGGATGCTGAGCAGTTCTTC
v_call: TRBV5-1; cdr3_length: 13; d_call: -; clone_size: -; j_call: TRBJ1-6; cdr3_aa: CASSLEDNSPLHF; cdr3_nt: TGCGCCAGCAGCTTGGAAGATAATTCACCCCTCCACTTT
v_call: TRBV6-5; cdr3_length: 14; d_call: -; clone_size: -; j_call: TRBJ1-1; cdr3_aa: CASSPSERNTEAFF; cdr3_nt: TGTGCCAGCAGCCCCAGTGAGAGGAACACTGAAGCTTTCTTT
v_call: TRBV28; cdr3_length: 16; d_call: -; clone_size: -; j_call: TRBJ1-1; cdr3_aa: CASSLLSGQSNTEAFF; cdr3_nt: TGTGCCAGCAGTTTATTATCTGGACAGTCGAACACTGAAGCTTTCTTT
v_call: TRBV14; cdr3_length: 15; d_call: -; clone_size: -; j_call: TRBJ1-1; cdr3_aa: CASSQVGALNTEAFF; cdr3_nt: TGTGCCAGCAGCCAAGTAGGGGCACTGAACACTGAAGCTTTCTTT
v_call: TRBV4-3; cdr3_length: 15; d_call: -; clone_size: -; j_call: TRBJ1-5; cdr3_aa: CASSQELQGGQPQHF; cdr3_nt: TGCGCCAGCAGCCAAGAATTACAGGGTGGTCAGCCCCAGCATTTT
v_call: TRBV19; cdr3_length: 13; d_call: -; clone_size: -; j_call: TRBJ1-5; cdr3_aa: CASSITLAQPQHF; cdr3_nt: TGTGCCAGTAGTATAACCCTAGCTCAGCCCCAGCATTTT
v_call: TRBV6-1; cdr3_length: 15; d_call: -; clone_size: -; j_call: TRBJ2-2; cdr3_aa: CASSGQLMNTGELFF; cdr3_nt: TGTGCCAGCAGTGGACAGCTAATGAACACCGGGGAGCTGTTTTTT
v_call: TRBV6-6; cdr3_length: 15; d_call: TRBD2; clone_size: -; j_call: TRBJ2-2; cdr3_aa: CASSYLREGTGELFF; cdr3_nt: TGTGCCAGCAGTTACCTCCGGGAGGGCACCGGGGAGCTGTTTTTT
v_call: TRBV4-3; cdr3_length: 15; d_call: TRBD2; clone_size: -; j_call: TRBJ2-7; cdr3_aa: CASSPGTSGPYEQYF; cdr3_nt: TGCGCCAGCAGCCCCGGGACTAGCGGGCCCTACGAGCAGTACTTC
v_call: TRBV7-6; cdr3_length: 12; d_call: -; clone_size: -; j_call: TRBJ2-7; cdr3_aa: CASSLDTGEQYF; cdr3_nt: TGTGCCAGCAGCTTAGATACCGGCGAGCAGTACTTC
v_call: TRBV7-6; cdr3_length: 15; d_call: -; clone_size: -; j_call: TRBJ2-3; cdr3_aa: CASSSNGGSTDTQYF; cdr3_nt: TGTGCCAGCAGCTCTAACGGGGGCAGCACAGATACGCAGTATTTT
v_call: TRBV25-1; cdr3_length: 16; d_call: -; clone_size: -; j_call: TRBJ2-6; cdr3_aa: CASSERAGAGANVLTF; cdr3_nt: TGTGCCAGCAGTGAACGGGCCGGGGCTGGGGCCAACGTCCTGACTTTC
v_call: TRBV29-1; cdr3_length: 13; d_call: TRBD1; clone_size: -; j_call: TRBJ2-2; cdr3_aa: CSVGTGRTGELFF; cdr3_nt: TGCAGCGTTGGGACAGGGAGGACCGGGGAGCTGTTTTTT
v_call: TRBV15; cdr3_length: 12; d_call: -; clone_size: -; j_call: TRBJ1-1; cdr3_aa: CATSRDREGAFF; cdr3_nt: TGTGCCACCAGCAGAGACAGGGAGGGAGCTTTCTTT
v_call: TRBV13; cdr3_length: 17; d_call: -; clone_size: -; j_call: TRBJ2-5; cdr3_aa: CASSFWTPERPRETQYF; cdr3_nt: TGTGCCAGCAGCTTCTGGACACCCGAAAGGCCCAGGGAGACCCAGTACTTC
v_call: TRBV19; cdr3_length: 15; d_call: -; clone_size: -; j_call: TRBJ2-1; cdr3_aa: CASSRNSGHGDEQFF; cdr3_nt: TGTGCCAGTAGTAGGAATAGCGGTCATGGTGATGAGCAGTTCTTC
v_call: TRBV19; cdr3_length: 11; d_call: -; clone_size: -; j_call: TRBJ2-5; cdr3_aa: CASRGEETQYF; cdr3_nt: TGTGCCAGTAGAGGGGAAGAGACCCAGTACTTC
v_call: TRBV5-6; cdr3_length: 13; d_call: -; clone_size: -; j_call: TRBJ2-5; cdr3_aa: CASSFQRQETQYF; cdr3_nt: TGTGCCAGCAGCTTCCAGCGGCAAGAGACCCAGTACTTC
v_call: TRBV5-4; cdr3_length: 16; d_call: TRBD2; clone_size: -; j_call: TRBJ2-7; cdr3_aa: CASSPQSSGTSYEQYF; cdr3_nt: TGTGCCAGCAGCCCCCAGTCCTCCGGGACTAGCTACGAGCAGTACTTC
v_call: TRBV25-1; cdr3_length: 16; d_call: TRBD1; clone_size: once; j_call: TRBJ1-3; cdr3_aa: CASSVRDRGIGNTIYF; cdr3_nt: TGTGCCAGCAGTGTCCGGGACAGGGGGATTGGAAACACCATATATTTT
v_call: TRBV18; cdr3_length: 15; d_call: -; clone_size: -; j_call: TRBJ1-1; cdr3_aa: CASSPISGGNTEAFF; cdr3_nt: TGTGCCAGCTCACCAATCTCCGGGGGCAACACTGAAGCTTTCTTT
v_call: TRBV5-1; cdr3_length: 16; d_call: -; clone_size: -; j_call: TRBJ2-3; cdr3_aa: CASSRNLASYTDTQYF; cdr3_nt: TGCGCCAGCAGCCGCAACCTAGCGAGCTACACAGATACGCAGTATTTT
v_call: TRBV9; cdr3_length: 15; d_call: -; clone_size: once; j_call: TRBJ1-4; cdr3_aa: CASSVGRGVNEKLFF; cdr3_nt: TGTGCCAGCAGCGTAGGGAGGGGGGTTAACGAAAAACTGTTTTTT
v_call: TRBV21-1; cdr3_length: 14; d_call: -; clone_size: -; j_call: TRBJ2-3; cdr3_aa: CASSKGQGTDTQYF; cdr3_nt: TGTGCCAGCAGCAAAGGACAGGGCACAGATACGCAGTATTTT
v_call: TRBV5-5; cdr3_length: 14; d_call: -; clone_size: -; j_call: TRBJ2-5; cdr3_aa: CASSPRVDQETQYF; cdr3_nt: TGTGCCAGCAGCCCCAGGGTCGACCAAGAGACCCAGTACTTC
v_call: TRBV5-1; cdr3_length: 16; d_call: TRBD2; clone_size: once; j_call: TRBJ2-3; cdr3_aa: CASSLAIGLAGHTQYF; cdr3_nt: TGCGCCAGCAGCTTGGCAATAGGACTAGCGGGGCATACGCAGTATTTT
v_call: TRBV19; cdr3_length: 13; d_call: -; clone_size: -; j_call: TRBJ1-2; cdr3_aa: CASIGEGNYGYTF; cdr3_nt: TGTGCCAGTATTGGGGAGGGGAACTATGGCTACACCTTC
v_call: TRBV5-4; cdr3_length: 15; d_call: -; clone_size: -; j_call: TRBJ1-1; cdr3_aa: CASIYRGAGNTEAFF; cdr3_nt: TGTGCCAGCATTTATCGGGGCGCCGGGAACACTGAAGCTTTCTTT
v_call: TRBV28; cdr3_length: 14; d_call: -; clone_size: -; j_call: TRBJ2-5; cdr3_aa: CASSLGRVQETQYF; cdr3_nt: TGTGCCAGCAGTTTAGGTCGGGTCCAAGAGACCCAGTACTTC
v_call: TRBV7-3; cdr3_length: 14; d_call: -; clone_size: -; j_call: TRBJ1-2; cdr3_aa: CASSHGGYRDGYTF; cdr3_nt: TGTGCCAGCAGCCACGGGGGGTACAGGGATGGCTACACCTTC
v_call: TRBV10-2; cdr3_length: 12; d_call: -; clone_size: once; j_call: TRBJ2-3; cdr3_aa: CAARAYTDTQYF; cdr3_nt: TGCGCCGCAAGGGCCTACACAGATACGCAGTATTTT
v_call: TRBV28; cdr3_length: 16; d_call: TRBD2; clone_size: -; j_call: TRBJ2-5; cdr3_aa: CASKHTSGREQETQYF; cdr3_nt: TGTGCCAGCAAACACACTAGCGGGAGGGAGCAAGAGACCCAGTACTTC
v_call: TRBV2; cdr3_length: 12; d_call: -; clone_size: -; j_call: TRBJ2-7; cdr3_aa: CASSDSAYEQYF; cdr3_nt: TGTGCCAGCAGTGACTCGGCTTACGAGCAGTACTTC
v_call: TRBV7-6; cdr3_length: 12; d_call: -; clone_size: -; j_call: TRBJ2-1; cdr3_aa: CASSLRWDSQFF; cdr3_nt: TGTGCCAGCAGCCTAAGGTGGGACTCCCAGTTCTTC
v_call: TRBV27; cdr3_length: 15; d_call: -; clone_size: -; j_call: TRBJ2-1; cdr3_aa: CASSLIRVAYNEQFF; cdr3_nt: TGTGCCAGCAGTTTGATCAGGGTGGCCTACAATGAGCAGTTCTTC
v_call: TRBV27; cdr3_length: 18; d_call: TRBD2; clone_size: -; j_call: TRBJ2-1; cdr3_aa: CASSLFGLAGVFYNEQFF; cdr3_nt: TGTGCCAGCAGTTTATTTGGGCTAGCGGGAGTTTTTTACAATGAGCAGTTCTTC
v_call: TRBV5-1; cdr3_length: 12; d_call: -; clone_size: -; j_call: TRBJ2-7; cdr3_aa: CASSLDWYEQYF; cdr3_nt: TGCGCCAGCAGCTTGGATTGGTACGAGCAGTACTTC
v_call: TRBV6-5; cdr3_length: 12; d_call: -; clone_size: once; j_call: TRBJ2-1; cdr3_aa: CASTSPGRRRIF; cdr3_nt: TGTGCCAGCACATCACCGGGACGACGCCGGATCTTC
v_call: TRBV25-1; cdr3_length: 14; d_call: -; clone_size: -; j_call: TRBJ1-4; cdr3_aa: CASSERQGDEKLFF; cdr3_nt: TGTGCCAGCAGTGAGAGGCAGGGTGATGAAAAACTGTTTTTT
v_call: TRBV28; cdr3_length: 15; d_call: -; clone_size: -; j_call: TRBJ1-1; cdr3_aa: CASTRQGLLGTEAFF; cdr3_nt: TGTGCCAGCACCCGGCAGGGGCTTTTAGGCACTGAAGCTTTCTTT
v_call: TRBV6-6; cdr3_length: 12; d_call: TRBD2; clone_size: once; j_call: TRBJ2-5; cdr3_aa: CASSGRLKTQYF; cdr3_nt: TGTGCCAGTAGCGGGAGGTTGAAGACCCAGTACTTC
v_call: TRBV9; cdr3_length: 16; d_call: TRBD1; clone_size: -; j_call: TRBJ1-1; cdr3_aa: CASSVGGRTGVTEAFF; cdr3_nt: TGTGCCAGCAGCGTAGGAGGACGGACAGGAGTCACTGAAGCTTTCTTT
v_call: TRBV18; cdr3_length: 15; d_call: -; clone_size: -; j_call: TRBJ2-1; cdr3_aa: CASSPPAASYNEQFF; cdr3_nt: TGTGCCAGCTCACCACCGGCTGCCTCCTACAATGAGCAGTTCTTC
v_call: TRBV6-5; cdr3_length: 15; d_call: TRBD1; clone_size: -; j_call: TRBJ1-1; cdr3_aa: CASTPGQGGWTEAFF; cdr3_nt: TGTGCCAGCACCCCAGGACAGGGCGGTTGGACTGAAGCTTTCTTT
v_call: TRBV28; cdr3_length: 14; d_call: -; clone_size: -; j_call: TRBJ2-2; cdr3_aa: CASSLGQTTGELFF; cdr3_nt: TGTGCCAGCAGTTTAGGGCAGACCACCGGGGAGCTGTTTTTT
v_call: TRBV27; cdr3_length: 16; d_call: TRBD2; clone_size: -; j_call: TRBJ2-5; cdr3_aa: CASWLAGGRLGETQYF; cdr3_nt: TGTGCCAGCTGGCTAGCGGGAGGGCGGTTAGGAGAGACCCAGTACTTC